This T cell receptor (beta chain) was retrieved from a study of OX40 agonist ivuxolimab in advanced cancers. About the research overall: All patients had ivuxolimab intravenously every 2 weeks at 0.01 to 10 mg/kg.

The CDR3 consists of 13 residues. This table comes from immunoSEQ multiplex PCR, and its TCRdb copy is limited to in-frame clones, with some not included. This table holds about 45,000 clones, roughly 90% found once. The specimen comprised CD4+ or CD8+ T cells sorted from blood, sampled in a trial of the OX40 agonist ivuxolimab. This chain connects TRBV12-1 to TRBJ2-1; the tabulated D call, TRBD2, remains unverified against the DNA. TRBV12-1 is classified as a pseudogene. This sequence was found in an adult with an advanced solid tumor such as melanoma, head and neck, liver or kidney cancer. CDR3 residues: CASSSSANNEQFF. The CDR3, as DNA: TGTGCCAGCAGCTCTAGCGCCAACAATGAGCAGTTCTTC.